This is a list of T cell receptor beta chains from one sample in a study of shared clonotypes between healthy human individuals. TCRdb's copy holds only in-frame clones and misses some; the assay was immunoSEQ multiplex PCR. Among around 1.4 million clones, roughly 98.5% were seen once, and the ten largest hold roughly 0.35%. The sequenced material came from naive CD4+ T cells sorted from blood. These receptors came from a man aged 25-40 years in good health. Each CDR3 is given with its conserved first and last residue. Each record gives: D gene, clone size, J gene, V gene, CDR3 DNA, CDR3 protein. D genes are given only for firm matches. Where a row states a size, it is once, few, many or the class of an expanded clone; other rows omit it.

. . TRBJ1-2 TRBV5-1 TGCGCCAGCAGCTTGGATCCGGGATCCAACTATGGCTACACCTTC CASSLDPGSNYGYTF
TRBD2 . TRBJ2-1 TRBV5-5 TGTGCCAGCAGCTTGGAGCAGCGGGGCTCCTACAATGAGCAGTTCTTC CASSLEQRGSYNEQFF
TRBD1 . TRBJ2-2 TRBV7-8 TGTGCCGGGACAGGGTCGGGGTACACCGGGGAGCTGTTTTTT CAGTGSGYTGELFF
. . TRBJ1-1 TRBV2 TGTGCCAGCAGTGAATTTTTTGGTGGGACTGAAGCTTTCTTT CASSEFFGGTEAFF
TRBD2 . TRBJ2-7 TRBV5-5 TGTGCCAGCAGCTTTCGGCGGGAGTGGGTCGAGCAGTACTTC CASSFRREWVEQYF
. . TRBJ2-1 TRBV5-1 TGCGCCAGCAGCGAGACAGGTGTCACTTCCTACAATGAGCAGTTCTTC CASSETGVTSYNEQFF
. . TRBJ2-7 TRBV6-1 TGTGCCAGCAGTCACACGAACGGGCAGGGCTACGAGCAGTACTTC CASSHTNGQGYEQYF
. . TRBJ2-7 TRBV5-1 TGCGCCAGCAGCTTGAGGTCCGCTAGGAGCTACGAGCAGTACTTC CASSLRSARSYEQYF
. . TRBJ2-7 TRBV7-9 TGTGCCAGCAGTTACTCAGAAGAGCAGTACTTC CASSYSEEQYF
. . TRBJ2-3 TRBV2 TGTGCCAGTACCGGGACTCGCACAGATACGCAGTATTTT CASTGTRTDTQYF
. . TRBJ2-3 TRBV2 TGTGCCAGCAGCGTGGGCACAGATACGCAGTATTTT CASSVGTDTQYF
. . TRBJ1-1 TRBV18 TGTGCCAGCTCACCGGAAGTAAGCACTGAAGCTTTCTTT CASSPEVSTEAFF
. once TRBJ2-6 TRBV7-2 TGTGCCAGCAGCCCAAGAGCTGCGGCTGGGGCCAACGTCCTGACTTTC CASSPRAAAGANVLTF
TRBD1 . TRBJ1-2 TRBV5-1 TGCGCCAGCAGATATGGTGGTGGGACAGGGTATGGCTACACCTTC CASRYGGGTGYGYTF
TRBD1 . TRBJ1-4 TRBV6-5 TGTGCCAGCAGTTACTCGACAGGGAGTGAAAAACTGTTTTTT CASSYSTGSEKLFF
. . TRBJ1-3 TRBV27 TGTGCCAGCAGTTTACGTGGGGGAAGATCTGGAAACACCATATATTTT CASSLRGGRSGNTIYF
. . TRBJ2-1 TRBV28 TGTGCCAGCCGGGATAGCTCCTACAATGAGCAGTTCTTC CASRDSSYNEQFF
TRBD2 . TRBJ2-3 TRBV11-2 TGTGCCAGCTCGACATCGCTTAGCGGGAGGGCCTTAGGTACGCAGTATTTT CASSTSLSGRALGTQYF
. . TRBJ2-2 TRBV7-9 TGTGCCAGCAGCCCGGCTGAAGCTTTCGGCGGGGAGCTGTTTTTT CASSPAEAFGGELFF
TRBD2 . TRBJ2-7 TRBV7-9 TGTGCCAGCAGCCAGGGACTAGCGGGAGAATTATACGAGCAGTACTTC CASSQGLAGELYEQYF
TRBD2 . TRBJ2-1 TRBV5-1 TGCGCCAGCAGCTCTGACCCTTGGACTAGCTCCTACAATGAGCAGTTCTTC CASSSDPWTSSYNEQFF
TRBD1 . TRBJ1-4 TRBV10-2 TGCGCCAGCAGTGATCCGGGACAGGGGAATGGTGAAAAACTGTTTTTT CASSDPGQGNGEKLFF
TRBD1 . TRBJ2-1 TRBV28 TGTGCCAGCACGACAGGGCACATCAATGAGCAGTTCTTC CASTTGHINEQFF
. . TRBJ2-1 TRBV14 TGTGCCAGCAGCCGGGGACTTCTCTTGTACAATGAGCAGTTCTTC CASSRGLLLYNEQFF
TRBD1 . TRBJ2-5 TRBV18 TGTGCCAGCTCACCGCCCCCGGGACAGCAAGAGACCCAGTACTTC CASSPPPGQQETQYF
. . TRBJ2-3 TRBV5-1 TGCGCCAGCAGCTTGGACAGACGAAGCACAGATACGCAGTATTTT CASSLDRRSTDTQYF
TRBD2 . TRBJ2-7 TRBV5-4 TGTGCCAGCAGCACAAGTTCGGGACTAGCGGCGGACGAGCAGTACTTC CASSTSSGLAADEQYF
. . TRBJ2-1 TRBV7-9 TGTGCCAGCAGCGCCGGGGTCTACAATGAGCAGTTCTTC CASSAGVYNEQFF
. . TRBJ2-1 TRBV19 TGTGCCAGTACTAGTGACTCCTACAATGAGCAGTTCTTC CASTSDSYNEQFF
. . TRBJ2-1 TRBV5-4 TGTGCCAGCAGCTTGGCCGCCTGGAGCTCCTACAATGAGCAGTTCTTC CASSLAAWSSYNEQFF
. . TRBJ2-2 TRBV19 TGTGCCAGTAGTATGGGGATGACCGGGGAGCTGTTTTTT CASSMGMTGELFF
. . TRBJ1-4 TRBV11-2 TGTGCCAGCAGCTTACGGGGGACCCTAGCTGAAAAACTGTTTTTT CASSLRGTLAEKLFF
TRBD1 . TRBJ2-7 TRBV2 TGTGCCAGCACCCCAGACAGGGTCTACGAGCAGTACTTC CASTPDRVYEQYF
. once TRBJ2-2 TRBV2 TGTGCCAGCAGGGATGGCAGAGCGAACACCGGGGAGCTGTTTTTT CASRDGRANTGELFF
TRBD2 . TRBJ2-7 TRBV5-1 TGCGCCAGCAGCTCAACTAGCGGGAGTTACGAGCAGTACTTC CASSSTSGSYEQYF
TRBD1 . TRBJ2-2 TRBV5-1 TGCGCCAGCAGCCCGGGGACAGGGGCTTTTTCGGTGTTTTTT CASSPGTGAFSVFF
. . TRBJ2-7 TRBV7-2 TGTGCCAGCAGCTTTCCGGGTAACGAGCAGTACTTC CASSFPGNEQYF
TRBD1 once TRBJ1-3 TRBV27 TGTGCCAGCCGCCCCCAGGGGGCGCGTGGAAACACCATATATTTT CASRPQGARGNTIYF
TRBD1 once TRBJ2-1 TRBV5-5 TGTGCCAGCAGGGGACAGGGTACGAGGGGGAATGAGCAGTTCTTC CASRGQGTRGNEQFF
. . TRBJ2-3 TRBV7-2 TGTGCCAGCAGCTTAGCGGGGGGCGTTACAGATACGCAGTATTTT CASSLAGGVTDTQYF
. . TRBJ2-3 TRBV18 TGTGCCAGCTCACCACCTCCGGGACACGACACAGATACGCAGTATTTT CASSPPPGHDTDTQYF
TRBD2 . TRBJ2-1 TRBV7-6 TGTGCCAGCAGCACCCATAGCGGGAGCTCCTACAATGAGCAGTTCTTC CASSTHSGSSYNEQFF
TRBD1 . TRBJ2-2 TRBV6-4 TGTGCCAGCAGTGACAGCGTAGGACAGGGGGCTATCGGGGAGCTGTTTTTT CASSDSVGQGAIGELFF
TRBD1 once TRBJ2-7 TRBV6-1 TGTGCCAGCAGTGAGCAACAGGGGTACGAGCAGTACTTC CASSEQQGYEQYF
. . TRBJ1-4 TRBV19 TGTGCCACCGCACAAGGTCTGACAGAGATTAATGAAAAACTGTTTTTT CATAQGLTEINEKLFF
TRBD2 . TRBJ2-1 TRBV27 TGTGCCAGCAGTACCCGACTAGCGGGGTACAATGAGCAGTTCTTC CASSTRLAGYNEQFF
. . TRBJ2-5 TRBV7-8 TGTGCCAGCAGCTCCTTGAATCACTTAGGGCTGATTAAAGAGACCCAGTACTTC CASSSLNHLGLIKETQYF
. . TRBJ2-5 TRBV9 TGTGCCAGCAGCGTACACGGACAGTATCAAGAGACCCAGTACTTC CASSVHGQYQETQYF